These T cell receptor beta chains were read from a single sample in a study of vaccination effects on CD4 cells after COVID-19. No antigen is known for these receptors. Using immunoSEQ multiplex PCR, the repertoire was profiled, and TCRdb retains in-frame clones only, with some absent. The sample lists tens of thousands of clones; more than 75% were seen once. Source: CD4+ T cells from PBMCs cultured with HCoV-OC43 spike peptides, taken before COVID-19 vaccination. The receptors stem from a human donor who received a COVID-19 vaccine. Both conserved end residues are part of each CDR3. D genes are given only for firm matches. Size is stated for part of the rows, as once, few or many counts, or as a class when the clone is expanded.

len	v_gene	d_gene	abundance	j_gene	CDR3aa	CDR3nt
13	TRBV6-4	TRBD1	NA	TRBJ2-3	CASSERQGRTQYF	TGTGCCAGCAGTGAGCGACAGGGCCGGACGCAGTATTTT
16	TRBV13	NA	NA	TRBJ1-2	CASSLRGLIANYGYTF	TGTGCCAGCAGCTTAAGGGGCCTGATAGCTAACTATGGCTACACCTTC
13	TRBV30	NA	NA	TRBJ1-1	CAWSRGGHTEAFF	TGTGCCTGGAGTCGCGGGGGGCACACTGAAGCTTTCTTT
15	TRBV29-1	NA	NA	TRBJ2-4	CSVESGGRAKNIQYF	TGCAGCGTTGAGTCCGGGGGTCGGGCCAAAAACATTCAGTACTTC
18	TRBV3-1/TRBV3-2	TRBD2	once	TRBJ2-5	CASSQERGAGGPLETQYF	TGTGCCAGCAGCCAAGAGAGGGGAGCGGGGGGGCCCCTTGAGACCCAGTACTTC
15	TRBV7-9	NA	NA	TRBJ1-2	CASSLERVGLNGYTF	TGTGCCAGCAGCTTAGAAAGAGTGGGACTTAATGGCTACACCTTC
13	TRBV3-1/TRBV3-2	NA	NA	TRBJ1-1	CASSQEEGTEAFF	TGTGCCAGCAGCCAAGAAGAGGGCACTGAAGCTTTCTTT
14	TRBV2	NA	NA	TRBJ1-3	CASSDESWGSTIYF	TGTGCCAGCAGTGACGAGTCTTGGGGGAGCACCATATATTTT
19	TRBV11-3	NA	NA	TRBJ2-4	CASSFLPGKSSGAKNIQYF	TGTGCCAGCAGCTTCTTGCCCGGCAAATCTTCGGGGGCCAAAAACATTCAGTACTTC
15	TRBV7-3	NA	NA	TRBJ2-3	CASSHDSYSTDTQYF	TGTGCCAGCAGCCACGACAGCTATAGCACAGATACGCAGTATTTT
14	TRBV19	NA	once	TRBJ1-2	CASSIGGTNYGYTF	TGTGCCAGTAGTATCGGGGGAACTAACTATGGCTACACCTTC
14	TRBV28	NA	NA	TRBJ1-2	CASSLPQLNYGYTF	TGTGCCAGCAGTTTACCGCAACTAAACTATGGCTACACCTTC
15	TRBV11-1	TRBD1	NA	TRBJ2-3	CASSLAGTVTDTQYF	TGTGCCAGCAGCTTAGCAGGGACAGTAACAGATACGCAGTATTTT
15	TRBV7-9	TRBD2	NA	TRBJ2-3	CASSLASGGTDTQYF	TGTGCCAGCAGCTTAGCCAGCGGGGGCACAGATACGCAGTATTTT
15	TRBV5-1	NA	NA	TRBJ1-3	CASSFQQGSGNTIYF	TGCGCCAGCAGCTTTCAACAGGGCTCAGGAAACACCATATATTTT
13	TRBV28	NA	NA	TRBJ1-1	CASRTQVNTEAFF	TGTGCCAGCAGGACACAGGTGAACACTGAAGCTTTCTTT
14	TRBV5-6	NA	NA	TRBJ2-5	CASSLRGTQETQYF	TGTGCCAGCAGCTTGCGGGGGACCCAAGAGACCCAGTACTTC
13	TRBV12-3/TRBV12-4	TRBD1	NA	TRBJ1-3	CASRRQGGNTIYF	TGTGCCAGCAGACGACAGGGGGGAAACACCATATATTTT
14	TRBV24-1	NA	NA	TRBJ1-2	CATSDAGPGPGYTF	TGTGCCACCAGTGATGCGGGGCCGGGTCCTGGCTACACCTTC
14	TRBV5-1	NA	NA	TRBJ2-1	CASSLASGGNEQFF	TGCGCCAGCAGCTTGGCCTCCGGGGGAAATGAGCAGTTCTTC
14	TRBV14	NA	NA	TRBJ1-6	CASSHRGSNSPLHF	TGTGCCAGCAGCCATCGGGGTTCTAATTCACCCCTCCACTTT
14	TRBV5-4	TRBD2	NA	TRBJ2-5	CASRRLGEGETQYF	TGTGCCAGTCGGCGTTTGGGGGAGGGGGAGACCCAGTACTTC
15	TRBV6-5	NA	NA	TRBJ2-1	CASSYRETRFNEQFF	TGTGCCAGCAGTTACCGTGAGACTCGATTCAATGAGCAGTTCTTC
15	TRBV24-1	TRBD1	NA	TRBJ2-5	CATSDPRTGIETQYF	TGTGCCACCAGTGACCCCCGGACAGGGATAGAGACCCAGTACTTC
16	TRBV4-1	TRBD2	NA	TRBJ2-3	CASSKSLAGGTDTQYF	TGCGCCAGCAGCAAGTCCCTAGCGGGGGGCACAGATACGCAGTATTTT
14	TRBV6-5	NA	NA	TRBJ1-5	CASGEGTGHQPQHF	TGTGCCAGCGGCGAGGGTACAGGGCATCAGCCCCAGCATTTT
13	TRBV16	NA	NA	TRBJ1-4	CASSRGGNEKLFF	TGTGCCAGCAGCCGTGGAGGAAATGAAAAACTGTTTTTT
15	TRBV5-1	TRBD1	NA	TRBJ2-2	CASSLSTGDTGELFF	TGCGCCAGCAGCTTGAGTACAGGGGACACCGGGGAGCTGTTTTTT
16	TRBV9	TRBD1	NA	TRBJ2-3	CASSVDGQGRGDTQYF	TGTGCCAGCAGCGTCGACGGACAGGGGAGAGGAGATACGCAGTATTTT
15	TRBV14	NA	NA	TRBJ2-1	CASSQEGRRINEQFF	TGTGCCAGCAGCCAAGAGGGACGGAGGATCAATGAGCAGTTCTTC
18	TRBV6-6	TRBD1	NA	TRBJ1-5	CASSPRRTGGYSNQPQHF	TGTGCCAGCAGTCCCCGGCGGACAGGGGGTTATAGCAATCAGCCCCAGCATTTT
15	TRBV29-1	NA	NA	TRBJ1-4	CSVVGPNDSNEKLFF	TGCAGCGTTGTCGGGCCCAACGACTCTAATGAAAAACTGTTTTTT
14	TRBV10-2	NA	NA	TRBJ2-6	CATRPTSGANVLTF	TGCGCCACCCGACCCACCTCTGGGGCCAACGTCCTGACTTTC
15	TRBV5-1	TRBD1	NA	TRBJ1-3	CASSLTGDSGNTIYF	TGCGCCAGCAGCTTGACAGGGGATTCTGGAAACACCATATATTTT
14	TRBV2	NA	few	TRBJ1-6	CASSVQLGSTPLHF	TGTGCCAGCAGTGTGCAGCTCGGTAGTACACCCCTCCACTTT
15	TRBV18	NA	few	TRBJ2-1	CASSPMWGSYNEQFF	TGTGCCAGCTCACCGATGTGGGGCTCCTACAATGAGCAGTTCTTC
14	TRBV7-2	NA	NA	TRBJ2-2	CASSLAQNTGELFF	TGTGCCAGCAGCTTAGCCCAGAACACCGGGGAGCTGTTTTTT
14	TRBV3-1/TRBV3-2	NA	NA	TRBJ1-4	CASSQQGFREKLFF	TGTGCCAGCAGCCAGCAGGGGTTTCGTGAAAAACTGTTTTTT
15	TRBV2	NA	few	TRBJ1-2	CASSEGWGRDYGYTF	TGTGCCAGCAGTGAAGGCTGGGGGAGGGACTATGGCTACACCTTC
18	TRBV9	TRBD2	NA	TRBJ2-2	CASSVLGLAGDSTGELFF	TGTGCCAGCAGCGTCCTGGGACTAGCGGGGGACAGCACCGGGGAGCTGTTTTTT
15	TRBV6-5	NA	once	TRBJ1-5	CASSPVPNSNQPQHF	TGTGCCAGCAGTCCTGTTCCAAATAGCAATCAGCCCCAGCATTTT
14	TRBV6-5	TRBD1	NA	TRBJ1-4	CASIRQGMGEKLFF	TGTGCCAGCATTAGACAGGGGATGGGGGAAAAACTGTTTTTT
19	TRBV3-1/TRBV3-2	TRBD2	NA	TRBJ2-5	CASSQDFFRAGPTKETQYF	TGTGCCAGCAGCCAAGATTTCTTTCGAGCGGGGCCGACGAAAGAGACCCAGTACTTC
15	TRBV18	NA	NA	TRBJ1-6	CASSPQSSYNSPLHF	TGTGCCAGCTCACCTCAGAGCTCCTATAATTCACCCCTCCACTTT
15	TRBV5-1	NA	NA	TRBJ2-5	CASFPGGQYQETQYF	TGCGCCAGCTTCCCGGGGGGCCAGTACCAAGAGACCCAGTACTTC
15	TRBV5-1	NA	NA	TRBJ1-1	CASSLAAGGQTEAFF	TGCGCCAGCAGCTTGGCAGCTGGGGGCCAAACTGAAGCTTTCTTT
13	TRBV12-3/TRBV12-4	NA	NA	TRBJ1-1	CASCLFASTEAFF	TGTGCCAGTTGCCTCTTTGCATCCACTGAAGCTTTCTTT
14	TRBV6-4	NA	NA	TRBJ1-4	CASSDSNKGGKLFF	TGTGCCAGCAGTGACTCGAACAAGGGCGGAAAACTGTTTTTT
16	TRBV5-1	TRBD2	NA	TRBJ2-2	CASSGLTSGVTGELFF	TGCGCCAGCAGCGGGCTAACTAGCGGGGTGACCGGGGAGCTGTTTTTT
13	TRBV15	NA	NA	TRBJ1-2	CATSRDISYGYTF	TGTGCCACCAGCAGAGATATCTCCTATGGCTACACCTTC
13	TRBV7-9	NA	few	TRBJ1-2	CASSFPGTNGYTF	TGTGCCAGCAGCTTTCCGGGAACGAACGGCTACACCTTC
19	TRBV5-1	NA	NA	TRBJ1-1	CASLPEKGWTDLLSTEAFF	TGCGCCAGCCTTCCCGAAAAAGGTTGGACAGACCTCCTAAGCACTGAAGCTTTCTTT
15	TRBV5-5	NA	NA	TRBJ1-4	CASSPPGRINEKLFF	TGTGCCAGCAGCCCACCGGGACGGATAAATGAAAAACTGTTTTTT